This T cell receptor beta chain originates from a study of blood T cell repertoires in COVID-19. Study information: Material from acute and convalescent COVID-19 was sourced from the United States, Italy and Spain.

This study enrolled people aged roughly 18 to 90 from around 26 US geographic areas. Participants were placed into cohorts based on the clinical history they reported. Either two negative PCRs, clearance, or symptom resolution qualified Cohort 3 donors as recovered. Clones were sequenced by immunoSEQ multiplex PCR, and TCRdb holds only the in-frame ones, with some missing. The table has approximately 480,000 clones, roughly nine tenths seen once. Sequenced sample: PBMCs or T cells enriched from blood (not recorded which). The TCR was taken from a woman aged 18-30 years who had recovered from COVID-19.

Here the CDR3 reads CASSYGGNTEAFF. The CDR3 DNA follows: TGCGCCAGCAGCTACGGTGGGAACACTGAAGCTTTCTTT. The chain has TRBV5-1 and TRBJ1-1; D unresolved. V was trimmed by 3 bases and J by 1 base, leaving 7 bases between them. The germline V gene encodes CDR1 SGHRS and CDR2 YFSETQ. The CDR3 has 13 residues.